Below, 2 T cell receptor beta chains from the same sample are listed, as sequenced in a study of blood T cell repertoires in COVID-19. TCRdb keeps only in-frame clones here, not all; method: immunoSEQ multiplex PCR. The sample holds about 81,000 clones, about 83% seen once. The sample taken for sequencing was peripheral blood. The receptors shown here come from a human donor in a cohort sampled during active COVID-19.

This clone showed up just once. The chain is built from TRBV18 and TRBJ2-1; D gene ambiguous. In germline, CDR1 is KGHSH, CDR2 LQKENI. The V end lost 0 bases, the J end lost 5 bases, and 5 bases lay between the germline ends. The CDR3 loop spans 13 amino acids. The chain's CDR3 is CASSPPSDNEQFF. The DNA of the CDR3 is TGTGCCAGCTCACCACCGAGTGACAATGAGCAGTTCTTC.

This clone was seen a single time. Here the CDR3 reads CATSDSLGRGGSCQPQHF. In DNA form, the CDR3 reads TGTGCCACCAGTGATTCCCTCGGCAGGGGAGGGTCATGTCAGCCCCAGCATTTT. This chain joins TRBV24-1 and TRBJ1-5, with a weak D call TRBD1 (6 bases). Germline V CDR1 and CDR2: KGHDR, SFDVKD. V shed 2 bases and J shed 6 bases, with 22 bases lying between them. The CDR3 covers 18 residues.